This is a list of T cell receptor beta chains from one sample in a study of CD8+CD57+ T cells in acquired aplastic anemia. TCRdb re-derived calls from the reads in MiXCR, one entry per CDR3 protein. The sample lists 150,000 to 200,000 distinct CDR3 sequences; almost 50% were seen once. The sequencing input was sorted CD4+, CD8+, or CD8+CD57+ T cells (not recorded which) from PBMCs. Receptors originate from a human donor with aplastic anemia. The CDR3 runs from the conserved cysteine through the conserved F or W. A D gene is named only where the DNA matches it firmly. The listing skips clone size in some rows; elsewhere it reads once, few, many or a size class.

CDR3 DNA: TGTGCCAGCAGCTTCGAGTATACGAATCCACCCCTCCACTTT
CDR3 protein: CASSFEYTNPPLHF
V gene: TRBV7-9
J gene: TRBJ1-6
D gene: NA
clone size: NA

CDR3 DNA: TGTGCCAGCTCGACAGGGGATCAGCCCCAGCATTTT
CDR3 protein: CASSTGDQPQHF
V gene: TRBV9
J gene: TRBJ1-5
D gene: TRBD1
clone size: few

CDR3 DNA: TGTGCCAGCAGAGACAGGGAAAAAACGGCTTTCTTT
CDR3 protein: CASRDREKTAFF
V gene: TRBV12-3/TRBV12-4
J gene: TRBJ1-1
D gene: TRBD1
clone size: few

CDR3 DNA: TGCAGCTCGCAGACAGGTCCCTACGAGCAGTACTTC
CDR3 protein: CSSQTGPYEQYF
V gene: TRBV29-1
J gene: TRBJ2-7
D gene: NA
clone size: NA

CDR3 DNA: TGTGCCAGCAGTGGGCCCGGGACAGGGGCCTCACCCCTCCACTTT
CDR3 protein: CASSGPGTGASPLHF
V gene: TRBV2
J gene: TRBJ1-6
D gene: TRBD1
clone size: NA

CDR3 DNA: TGTGCCACCCGTCCCGGGACAGGGATGTATTTT
CDR3 protein: CATRPGTGMYF
V gene: TRBV24-1
J gene: TRBJ2-3
D gene: TRBD1
clone size: many

CDR3 DNA: TGTGCCAGCAGTTTAGCGGGGAGGGGAGATACGCAGTATTTT
CDR3 protein: CASSLAGRGDTQYF
V gene: TRBV2
J gene: TRBJ2-3
D gene: TRBD2
clone size: NA

CDR3 DNA: TGCAGCGTTGACGGACAATCACCCTACGAGCAGTACTTC
CDR3 protein: CSVDGQSPYEQYF
V gene: TRBV29-1
J gene: TRBJ2-7
D gene: NA
clone size: NA

CDR3 DNA: TGTGCCAGCACGGACAGGGTAGGGGGCCAAGAGACCCAGTACTTC
CDR3 protein: CASTDRVGGQETQYF
V gene: TRBV7-9
J gene: TRBJ2-5
D gene: TRBD1
clone size: NA

CDR3 DNA: TGTGCCAGCAGTTACAGGCGCAATGAGCAGTTCTTC
CDR3 protein: CASSYRRNEQFF
V gene: TRBV6-5
J gene: TRBJ2-1
D gene: NA
clone size: NA

CDR3 DNA: TGTGCCACCAGTGATCAGGGGGCCTATGGCTACACCTTC
CDR3 protein: CATSDQGAYGYTF
V gene: TRBV24-1
J gene: TRBJ1-2
D gene: TRBD1
clone size: few

CDR3 DNA: TGTGCCAGCAGCTTGCTGGGACAGGGGGACGTACGGACAGATACGCAGTATTTT
CDR3 protein: CASSLLGQGDVRTDTQYF
V gene: TRBV7-9
J gene: TRBJ2-3
D gene: TRBD1
clone size: NA

CDR3 DNA: TGTGCCAGCAGCCCGGGAGGGGCAAGTGGTCCACCCCTCCACTTT
CDR3 protein: CASSPGGASGPPLHF
V gene: TRBV5-6
J gene: TRBJ1-6
D gene: NA
clone size: many

CDR3 DNA: TGTGCCAGCAGCGTAGGGGCCCGGGACAGGGATGAAAAACTGTTTTTT
CDR3 protein: CASSVGARDRDEKLFF
V gene: TRBV9
J gene: TRBJ1-4
D gene: TRBD1
clone size: few

CDR3 DNA: TGTGCCAGCAGCTTGGCCGTCGGGGGGAATACCTACGAGCAGTACTTC
CDR3 protein: CASSLAVGGNTYEQYF
V gene: TRBV5-5
J gene: TRBJ2-7
D gene: TRBD2
clone size: few

CDR3 DNA: TGTGCCAGCAGCCAAGACCTGGGGCGGGGTAAATACGAGCAGTACTTC
CDR3 protein: CASSQDLGRGKYEQYF
V gene: TRBV7-3
J gene: TRBJ2-7
D gene: NA
clone size: NA

CDR3 DNA: TGTGCCACCAGCAGAAATCATAACTCGGAACAGCCCCAGCATTTT
CDR3 protein: CATSRNHNSEQPQHF
V gene: TRBV15
J gene: TRBJ1-5
D gene: NA
clone size: NA

CDR3 DNA: TGTGCCACCAAGGGGGGACCGGGATGGAGGAACACTGAAGCTTTCTTT
CDR3 protein: CATKGGPGWRNTEAFF
V gene: TRBV24-1
J gene: TRBJ1-1
D gene: NA
clone size: many

CDR3 DNA: TGTGCCAGCAAACTGGGTGGTTTAACTAATGAAAAACTGTTTTTT
CDR3 protein: CASKLGGLTNEKLFF
V gene: TRBV28
J gene: TRBJ1-4
D gene: NA
clone size: many

CDR3 DNA: TGCGCCAGCCACAGCGGCGGAGGCTACACCTTC
CDR3 protein: CASHSGGGYTF
V gene: TRBV10-2
J gene: TRBJ1-2
D gene: NA
clone size: NA

CDR3 DNA: TGTGCCAGCAGTGAACAGGGCGAGTATGGCTACACCTTC
CDR3 protein: CASSEQGEYGYTF
V gene: TRBV6-1
J gene: TRBJ1-2
D gene: NA
clone size: many

CDR3 DNA: TGTGCCAGCAGTGACTCGGGGGGCGAGGGCACAGATACGCAGTATTTT
CDR3 protein: CASSDSGGEGTDTQYF
V gene: TRBV6-4
J gene: TRBJ2-3
D gene: NA
clone size: NA

CDR3 DNA: TGTGCCAGCAGCCACTCGACTCGGGGCCTCGAGCAGTACTTC
CDR3 protein: CASSHSTRGLEQYF
V gene: TRBV7-2
J gene: TRBJ2-7
D gene: NA
clone size: NA

CDR3 DNA: TGTGCCAGCAGCCTACGGGGTGGGGGCGAGCAGTACTTC
CDR3 protein: CASSLRGGGEQYF
V gene: TRBV3-1
J gene: TRBJ2-7
D gene: NA
clone size: many

CDR3 DNA: TGTGCCAGCAGCTCAATGCGGGGGACGCCCTACGAGCAGTACTTC
CDR3 protein: CASSSMRGTPYEQYF
V gene: TRBV5-6
J gene: TRBJ2-7
D gene: TRBD2
clone size: NA

CDR3 DNA: TGTGCCACCAGTGATGGGGGGACCGGTGAGCAGTTCTTC
CDR3 protein: CATSDGGTGEQFF
V gene: TRBV24-1
J gene: TRBJ2-1
D gene: NA
clone size: many

CDR3 DNA: TGTGCCAGCAGCCAATTGTCTGGGGGGGGGAGTGAGCAGTTCTTC
CDR3 protein: CASSQLSGGGSEQFF
V gene: TRBV4-2
J gene: TRBJ2-1
D gene: TRBD2
clone size: NA

CDR3 DNA: TGCGCCAGCAGCTTCGGACAGGGGCGGACCTACGAGCAGTACTTC
CDR3 protein: CASSFGQGRTYEQYF
V gene: TRBV5-1
J gene: TRBJ2-7
D gene: TRBD1
clone size: NA

CDR3 DNA: TGTGCCAGCAAGAGGGACTCGAACAATCAGCCCCAGCATTTT
CDR3 protein: CASKRDSNNQPQHF
V gene: TRBV6-1
J gene: TRBJ1-5
D gene: NA
clone size: many

CDR3 DNA: TGTGCCAGCAGCTATACTTCTGGGACAGGGGTCCTAGGGACTGAAGCTTTCTTT
CDR3 protein: CASSYTSGTGVLGTEAFF
V gene: TRBV5-4
J gene: TRBJ1-1
D gene: TRBD1
clone size: few

CDR3 DNA: TGTGCCAGCAGCTTAGTGGCGGGGGGTAACGAGCAGTACTTC
CDR3 protein: CASSLVAGGNEQYF
V gene: TRBV7-2
J gene: TRBJ2-7
D gene: TRBD2
clone size: many

CDR3 DNA: TGTGCCAGCAGTCGCGACACAGGCGGAGGAAACACCATATATTTT
CDR3 protein: CASSRDTGGGNTIYF
V gene: TRBV7-9
J gene: TRBJ1-3
D gene: NA
clone size: NA

CDR3 DNA: TGTGCCAGCAGCTTAGTGACCGGGGATGAGCAGTACTTC
CDR3 protein: CASSLVTGDEQYF
V gene: TRBV7-6
J gene: TRBJ2-7
D gene: NA
clone size: NA

CDR3 DNA: TGTGCCAGCAGCGCCGGGACTGAAGCTTTCTTT
CDR3 protein: CASSAGTEAFF
V gene: TRBV7-3
J gene: TRBJ1-1
D gene: NA
clone size: NA

CDR3 DNA: TGTGCCAGTAGTTCTCGGACAGGCCCTCCAATGAACACTGAAGCTTTCTTT
CDR3 protein: CASSSRTGPPMNTEAFF
V gene: TRBV19
J gene: TRBJ1-1
D gene: TRBD1
clone size: NA

CDR3 DNA: TGCAGCGTCGACCCGGGTCAGGGGGCTTTCCGCGAGCAGTACTTC
CDR3 protein: CSVDPGQGAFREQYF
V gene: TRBV29-1
J gene: TRBJ2-7
D gene: TRBD1
clone size: NA

CDR3 DNA: TGTGCCAGCCGGGTGATCGGCGCCGCAGAGACCCAGTACTTC
CDR3 protein: CASRVIGAAETQYF
V gene: TRBV6-5
J gene: TRBJ2-5
D gene: NA
clone size: many

CDR3 DNA: TGTGCCAGCAGCTTTTATCCCACTAGCGGGGGCTACGAGCAGTACTTC
CDR3 protein: CASSFYPTSGGYEQYF
V gene: TRBV11-2
J gene: TRBJ2-7
D gene: TRBD2
clone size: NA

CDR3 DNA: TGTGCCAGCAGCCCAACGGGCAAAAGAGGGCATAATCAGCCCCAGCATTTT
CDR3 protein: CASSPTGKRGHNQPQHF
V gene: TRBV12-3/TRBV12-4
J gene: TRBJ1-5
D gene: NA
clone size: many

CDR3 DNA: TGTGCCAGCAGCGTTGCTTGGGGGGCGGGAAATGAAGCTTTCTTT
CDR3 protein: CASSVAWGAGNEAFF
V gene: TRBV2
J gene: TRBJ1-1
D gene: NA
clone size: NA

CDR3 DNA: TGTGCCAGCAGCCTCGGGTTGCGGGGCTACACCTTC
CDR3 protein: CASSLGLRGYTF
V gene: TRBV5-4
J gene: TRBJ1-2
D gene: NA
clone size: NA

CDR3 DNA: TGCAGTGCTACTAGGGGACAGGGGTCCTACGAGCAGTACTTC
CDR3 protein: CSATRGQGSYEQYF
V gene: TRBV20-1
J gene: TRBJ2-7
D gene: TRBD1
clone size: many

CDR3 DNA: TGTGCCAGCAGCTTCGGGACTAGCGGGAACACCGGGGAGCTGTTTTTT
CDR3 protein: CASSFGTSGNTGELFF
V gene: TRBV11-2
J gene: TRBJ2-2
D gene: TRBD2
clone size: NA